This TCR beta chain emerged from a study of vaccination and CD4 T cells after COVID-19 (dated by TCRdb to 2022 to 2024). The study in broad terms: Six males and four females were included in the convalescent cohort, with two Hispanic individuals, seven Caucasians, two Asians and one multiracial person represented. Each participant got two doses of either the Pfizer-BioNTech BNT162b2 vaccine (n=8) or the Moderna mRNA-1273 vaccine (n=2). Post-COVID blood samples from convalescent patients were collected a median of roughly 100 days after diagnosis, with a range of roughly 35 to 180 days. Post-vaccine blood samples were collected a median of about 72 days after the second vaccine dose, ranging from about 12 to 250 days. Culture stimuli were overlapping spike peptide pools from SARS-CoV-2 and from the common cold coronaviruses HCoV-NL63, HCoV-OC43 and HCoV-229E. As controls, cultures received a CEFX viral epitope pool (the positive control), an HIV-1 Nef peptide pool (the negative control), or no peptide at all. In 10 COVID-19 convalescent patients and a few infection-naive healthy vaccine recipients, the spike-specific CD4+ TCR repertoire before mRNA vaccination was compared with the repertoire after mRNA vaccination. In an earlier paper using these donors, memory CD4+ T cell crossreactivity between SARS-CoV-2 and common cold coronavirus spike proteins was assessed at the TCR clonotype level.

The receptor library was made with PCR. DNA from cultured CD4+ T cells underwent TCR sequencing with the Oncomine TCR Beta short-read assay at the Johns Hopkins FTIC core. The QIAamp micro DNA kit was used to extract genomic DNA from the cultured CD4+ T cells. The Oncomine TCR Beta libraries from cultured CD4+ T cells were pooled using unique dual indexes and then sequenced on an Illumina iSeq 100. The original methods were these. Non-productive sequences were filtered out, and CDR3s that did not start with C, did not end with F or W, or were shorter than 7 amino acids were discarded. Antigen-specific clonotypes were identified with the MANAFEST web application by comparing peptide-stimulated wells with reference and other culture wells. For a clone to be called positive, the clone needed an FDR below 0.05, an odds ratio above 5, and a productive frequency above 0.1% in at least two of three replicate wells. Cross-reactive clonotypes were defined as significantly expanded in both SARS-CoV-2 spike wells and at least one common cold coronavirus spike condition. CDR3 homology was assessed with Levenshtein distances (stringdist) and unrooted phylogenetic trees (ape) in R version 3.6.1. The public sequencing data were trimmed at Q25 with fastp and processed into clonotypes with MiXCR by TCRdb, which kept only in-frame beta chains. Each entry is one CDR3 protein sequence, shown with its most common DNA and genes. TCRdb's processing, not the authors', yielded these V and J calls. This sample comprises thousands of distinct CDR3 sequences, about 42% of them detected only once. The ten largest clones capture about 21% of the sample.

What this sample's treatment or condition label stands for: roughly 11-day PBMC culture with coronavirus spike peptide pools or control peptides (ViraFEST assay). CD4+ T cells from unexposed donors were collected before the COVID-19 pandemic (2011-2018). The ViraFEST assay, used in the study, expanded antigen-specific T cells with peptide pools and then identified the expanded clonotypes through TCR sequencing. Approximately 2.1 million PBMCs per well were cultured in IMDM with roughly 5.5% human AB serum and approximately 10 IU/ml IL-2, plus 10 ug/ml peptide pools. Half of the culture medium was replaced with fresh IL-2-containing medium on days 3 and 7. Once the cells had been in culture for ten to eleven days, the EasySep CD4+ T cell isolation kit was used to isolate CD4+ T cells by negative selection. Unexposed donor CD4+ T cells were tested for reactivity to SARS-CoV-2 S and N and four common cold coronavirus spike pools, as cell number allowed. Ficoll-Paque Plus gradient centrifugation was used to isolate PBMCs from whole blood, and the isolated PBMCs were then either used fresh or cryopreserved at -140C. Culture conditions were generally each tested in triplicate wells. The leukapheresis product for the unexposed donors was obtained through commercial purchase.

For this clonotype: Its cognate antigen has yet to be identified. Base qualities are not recorded, but no much larger clone differs from it by a single base.

Results the study describes overall, beyond this receptor: Nearly all vaccine-specific clones in convalescent patients (304 of 307) were mono-reactive for SARS-CoV-2 spike rather than cross-reactive with common cold coronaviruses. In convalescent patients, a median around 83% of post-vaccine SARS-CoV-2-reactive clones were detected only after vaccination, and vaccine-specific priming was suggested by this finding. The median count of SARS-CoV-2-reactive clonotypes went up from around 21 after infection to 38 after vaccination, although the change was not significant. Only a relatively small number of convalescent patients were included in the study, and early timepoints following natural infection were not analyzed.

V is clipped by 4 bases and J by 5 bases, and the sequence between their germline boundaries is 19 bases long. CDR1 and CDR2, per the germline V gene, are SGHTS and YDEGEE. The CDR3 covers 16 residues, taking in both the cysteine and the phenylalanine. This entry keeps only the CDR3 DNA: 48 bases, framed from base 1. The sequence derives from a human donor in good health. The specimen sequenced was CD4+ T cells from blood, cultured in vitro. The rearranged chain carries TRBV5-8 and TRBJ2-1; too little of a D gene remains to name it. The DNA sequence is given as TGTGCCAGCAGCCTAGTTTTAACCTGGAACAACAATGAGCAGTTCTTC. It translates as CASSLVLTWNNNEQFF.